The entry that follows covers one T cell receptor beta chain sequence. No antigen is known for it. The sample is drawn from a study of T-cell reconstitution after alpha-beta-depleted transplantation in children. Unique molecular identifiers were used to barcode this TCRbeta library. TCRdb reprocessed the PCR reads via MiXCR and lists one record per CDR3 protein. The table lists around 300,000 distinct CDR3 sequences, just over 7.5% of them singletons. Overall study results and limits: Reports say that about two months after transplant, the alpha-beta T cells came out of several hundred graft clones that had expanded. Surviving recipient T cells and thymic progenitors underlay high day-60 TCRbeta diversity in some patients. By one year post-transplant, T-cell counts and diversity largely arose from T cells that were newly produced.

The length of the CDR3 is 15 residues. The germline V and J ends were trimmed by 5 bases and 2 bases, with 15 bases remaining between them. CDR1 and CDR2 (germline): SGDLS, YYNGEE. Source: peripheral blood, taken 360 days after TCRalphabeta/CD19-depleted stem cell transplant. The J gene is TRBJ2-3, the V gene TRBV9, with D perhaps TRBD1 or TRBD2 (5 bases each). This clonotype was sampled from a female patient aged 2 to 10 who had a stem cell transplant for Fanconi anemia, so the T cells may come from the graft donor. The CDR3 sequence is CASSILLGDTDTQYF. As DNA, the CDR3 is TGTGCCAGCAGTATTTTGTTGGGGGACACAGATACGCAGTATTTT.